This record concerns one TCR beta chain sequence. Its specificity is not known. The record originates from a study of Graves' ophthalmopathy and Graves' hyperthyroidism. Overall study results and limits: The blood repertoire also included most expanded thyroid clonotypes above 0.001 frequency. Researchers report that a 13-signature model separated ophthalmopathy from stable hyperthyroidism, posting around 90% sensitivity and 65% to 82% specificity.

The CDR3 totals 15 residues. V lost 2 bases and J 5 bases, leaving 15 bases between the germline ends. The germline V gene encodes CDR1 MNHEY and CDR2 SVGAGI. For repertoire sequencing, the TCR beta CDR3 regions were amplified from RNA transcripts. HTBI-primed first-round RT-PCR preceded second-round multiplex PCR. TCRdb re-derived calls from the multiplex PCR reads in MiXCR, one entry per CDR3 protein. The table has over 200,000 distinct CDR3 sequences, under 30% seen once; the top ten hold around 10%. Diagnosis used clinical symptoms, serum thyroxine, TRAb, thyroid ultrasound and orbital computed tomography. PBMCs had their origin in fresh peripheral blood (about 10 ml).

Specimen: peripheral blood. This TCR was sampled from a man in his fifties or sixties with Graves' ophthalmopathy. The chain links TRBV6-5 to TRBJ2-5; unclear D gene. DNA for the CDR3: TGTGCCAGCAGTTACAGCTGGGATTCGCTGGAGACCCAGTACTTC. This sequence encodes CASSYSWDSLETQYF.